This T cell receptor (beta chain) was captured in a study of blood T cell repertoires in COVID-19. This clone was seen more than once but under ten times. The CDR3 sequence is 13 residues long. The junction had 3 bases not matched to a gene; V was cut back by 3 bases and J by 6 bases. Assay used: immunoSEQ multiplex PCR; TCRdb lists only in-frame clones, some missing. The sample includes roughly 300,000 clones, roughly nine tenths seen only once; the top ten take approximately 5.3%. The participants were between about 18 and 90 years old and came from about two dozen US areas. Participant-reported clinical history was the basis for cohort assignment. The recovered donors of Cohort 3 showed two negative PCRs, clearance, or symptom resolution.

The gene calls are TRBV12-3 or TRBV12-4 and TRBJ2-5; TRBD1 agrees at 8 bases. The specimen was PBMCs or T cells enriched from blood (not recorded which). This clonotype was sampled from a woman aged 25 to 39 who had recovered from COVID-19. CDR3 bases: TGTGCCAGCAGTTTCGACAGGGGACAGACCCAGTACTTC. The encoded protein is CASSFDRGQTQYF.